This TCR beta chain originates from a study of blood T cell repertoires in COVID-19. Study-wide context: Acute and convalescent COVID-19 samples came from the United States, Italy and Spain.

The CDR3 spans 16 residues. The ends were cut back, 5 bases at V and 2 bases at J, with 18 bases in the middle. The germline V gene encodes CDR1 LNHDA and CDR2 SQIVND (reference sequence). This table comes from immunoSEQ multiplex PCR, and its TCRdb copy is limited to in-frame clones, with some not included. The repertoire holds approximately 230,000 clones, 80% to 85% seen once, with roughly 21% in the top ten. This sequence was found in a man younger than 45 with active or convalescent COVID-19. What was sequenced was peripheral blood. The V gene is TRBV19, the J gene TRBJ1-1; D uncertain. The CDR3 spells CASSEDGLKTNTEAFF. CDR3 sequence (DNA): TGTGCCAGTAGTGAGGATGGGTTGAAGACTAACACTGAAGCTTTCTTT. Full variable domain (rest looked up from reference TRBV19 and TRBJ1-1): DGGITQSPKYLFRKEGQNVTLSCEQNLNHDAMYWYRQDPGQGLRLIYYSQIVNDFQKGDIAEGYSVSREKKESFPLTVTSAQKNPTAFYLCASSEDGLKTNTEAFFGQGTRLTVV.